This T cell receptor (beta chain) was recovered during a study of cytomegalovirus exposure and HLA in healthy donors. V lost 1 base, J lost 1 base, and 10 bases lay in between. Germline V gene sequence: CDR1 LGHNT, CDR2 FRNRAP. This CDR3 region has 15 residues. Sequencing was performed with immunoSEQ multiplex PCR; in TCRdb, only in-frame clones are kept and a portion is missing. The sample lists fewer than 200,000 clones, around 92% seen once, with 4.2% in the top ten. The chain combines TRBV12-5 with TRBJ1-1; D remains ambiguous. What was sequenced was PBMCs. The receptor's source is a man younger than 35 in good health and CMV-seropositive. The CDR3 DNA reads as TGTGCTAGTGGTTTGGGGGTGTCGGGGAACACTGAAGCTTTCTTT. Its translation is CASGLGVSGNTEAFF.